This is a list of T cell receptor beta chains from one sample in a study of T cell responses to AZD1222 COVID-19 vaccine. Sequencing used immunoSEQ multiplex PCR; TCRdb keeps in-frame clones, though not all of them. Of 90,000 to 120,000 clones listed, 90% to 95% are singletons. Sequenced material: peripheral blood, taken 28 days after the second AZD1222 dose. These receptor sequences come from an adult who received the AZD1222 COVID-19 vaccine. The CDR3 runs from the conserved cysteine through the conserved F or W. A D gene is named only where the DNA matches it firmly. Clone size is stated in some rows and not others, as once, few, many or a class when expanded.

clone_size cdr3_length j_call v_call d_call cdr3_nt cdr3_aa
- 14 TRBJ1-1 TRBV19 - TGTGCCAGTAGTATTCGGGGGGCGAACACTGAAGCTTTCTTT CASSIRGANTEAFF
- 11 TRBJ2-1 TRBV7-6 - TGTGCCAGCAGCTTGGAAAATGAGCAGTTCTTC CASSLENEQFF
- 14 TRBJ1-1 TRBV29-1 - TGCAGCGTTGAAGAATCGGGGGGAGCCACTGAAGCTTTCTTT CSVEESGGATEAFF
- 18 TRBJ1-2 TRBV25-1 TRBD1 TGTGCCAGCAGGGGGGATCCGGGACAGGGTCTCGTGGACTATGGCTACACCTTC CASRGDPGQGLVDYGYTF
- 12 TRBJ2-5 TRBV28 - TGTGCCAGCAGTATAAGGACGGAGACCCAGTACTTC CASSIRTETQYF
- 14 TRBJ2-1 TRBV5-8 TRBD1 TGTGCCAGCAGCCCGAAAGACAGGGGGAACTCGGGGTTCTTC CASSPKDRGNSGFF
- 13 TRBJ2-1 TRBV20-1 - TGCAGTGCTAGTTATCCGGTGCGTCATGAGCAGTTCTTC CSASYPVRHEQFF
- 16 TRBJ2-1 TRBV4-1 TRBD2 TGCGCCAGCAGCCAAGCTGGCGCTAGCGGATCGGGTGAGCAGTTCTTC CASSQAGASGSGEQFF
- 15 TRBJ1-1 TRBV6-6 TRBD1 TGTGCCAGCAGTCCCCGGGACAGGGAGAACACTGAAGCTTTCTTT CASSPRDRENTEAFF
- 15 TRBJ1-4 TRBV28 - TGTGCCAGCAGTTTTTATACAACAGGTAGTGAAAAACTGTTTTTT CASSFYTTGSEKLFF
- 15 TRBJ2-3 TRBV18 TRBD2 TGTGCCAGCTCACCACCGGGACTAGCGGCAGATACGCAGTATTTT CASSPPGLAADTQYF
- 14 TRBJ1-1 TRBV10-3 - TGTGCCATCAGGGCCCGGGTCGAGGTTCCTGAAGCTTTCTTT CAIRARVEVPEAFF
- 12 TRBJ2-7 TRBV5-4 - TGTGCCAGCAGCTTGGTAGCCTCCGAGCAGTACTTC CASSLVASEQYF
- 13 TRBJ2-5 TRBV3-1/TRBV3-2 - TGTGCCAGCAGCCGGGAAGACCGAGGGACCCAGTACTTC CASSREDRGTQYF
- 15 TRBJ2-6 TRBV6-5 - TGTGCCAGCAGTTACGCAGACTCTGGGGCCAACGTCCTGACTTTC CASSYADSGANVLTF
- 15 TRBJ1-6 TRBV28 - TGTGCCAGCAATACCCCAGGGGCGTTTGGTTCACCCCTCCACTTT CASNTPGAFGSPLHF
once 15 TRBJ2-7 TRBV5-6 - TGTGCCAGCAGCTTGGTACATAAATATTCGTACGAGCAGTACTTC CASSLVHKYSYEQYF
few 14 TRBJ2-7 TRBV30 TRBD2 TGTGCCTGGAGTCGACTAGCGGGAGGCTACGAGCAGTACTTC CAWSRLAGGYEQYF
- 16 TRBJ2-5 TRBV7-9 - TGTGCCAGCAGCTTAGGGACCCTACCGGCCCAAGAGACCCAGTACTTC CASSLGTLPAQETQYF
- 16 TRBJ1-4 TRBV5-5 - TGTGCCAGCAGCTCAGGAGGGGGGAGGACTAATGAAAAACTGTTTTTT CASSSGGGRTNEKLFF
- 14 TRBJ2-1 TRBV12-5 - TGTGCTAGTGGTTTCGGACAGTCCTACAATGAGCAGTTCTTC CASGFGQSYNEQFF
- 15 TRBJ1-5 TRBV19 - TGTGCCAGTATTCCGGGGGGGCTGCTGAATCAGCCCCAGCATTTT CASIPGGLLNQPQHF
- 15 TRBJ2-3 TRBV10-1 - TGCGCCAGCAGCGACTCACCCGGTGGGACAGATACGCAGTATTTT CASSDSPGGTDTQYF
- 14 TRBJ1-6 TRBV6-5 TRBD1 TGTGCCAGCAATAGACAGGGCAACCAGAACCCCCTCCACTTT CASNRQGNQNPLHF
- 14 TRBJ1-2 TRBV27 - TGTGCCAGCAGTTTATCGGGTATTCGGAATGGCTACACCTTC CASSLSGIRNGYTF
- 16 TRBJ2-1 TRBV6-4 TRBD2 TGTGCCAGCAGTGACGGGCAGCGGGGGGACTACAATGAGCAGTTCTTC CASSDGQRGDYNEQFF
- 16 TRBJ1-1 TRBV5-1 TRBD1 TGCGCCAGCAGCTTAGACAGGGGGGGACTGAACACTGAAGCTTTCTTT CASSLDRGGLNTEAFF
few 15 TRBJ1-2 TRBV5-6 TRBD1 TGTGCCAGCAGCTCGGACAGGAGGAGATACTATGGCTACACCTTC CASSSDRRRYYGYTF
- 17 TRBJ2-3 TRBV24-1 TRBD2 TGTGCCACCAGTAACGGACTAGCGGGAGGCAGCACAGATACGCAGTATTTT CATSNGLAGGSTDTQYF
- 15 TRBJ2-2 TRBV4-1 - TGCGCCAGCAGCCAAGAGGGCAGGGCTACCGGGGAGCTGTTTTTT CASSQEGRATGELFF
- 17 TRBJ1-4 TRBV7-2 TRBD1 TGTGCCAGCAGCTTAATAAACAGGGGGCGGACTAATGAAAAACTGTTTTTT CASSLINRGRTNEKLFF
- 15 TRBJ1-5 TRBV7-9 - TGTGCCAGCAGCTCGGGACTGTCTAGCAATCAGCCCCAGCATTTT CASSSGLSSNQPQHF
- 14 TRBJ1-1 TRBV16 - TGTGCCAGCAGCCCTGGACAGACGAACACTGAAGCTTTCTTT CASSPGQTNTEAFF
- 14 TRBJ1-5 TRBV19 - TGTGCCAGTAGTAGACTTGACGGGAATCAGCCCCAGCATTTT CASSRLDGNQPQHF
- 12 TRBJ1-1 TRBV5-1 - TGCGCCAGCAGCCAGGACGCCCGTGGGGCTTTCTTT CASSQDARGAFF
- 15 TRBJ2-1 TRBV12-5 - TGTGCTAGTGGTTCACCGGGCCTCTCATACGGTGAGCAGTTCTTC CASGSPGLSYGEQFF
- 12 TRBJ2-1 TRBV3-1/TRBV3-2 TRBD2 TGTGCCAGCAGCTTGGGCGGCAGACTAGCGGTCTTC CASSLGGRLAVF
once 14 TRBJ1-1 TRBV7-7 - TGTGCTAGCAGCCCCACGGACATAAACACTGAAGCTTTCTTT CASSPTDINTEAFF
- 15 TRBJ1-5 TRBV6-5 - TGTGCCAGCAGTTACTCCGGGGGAGGCAATCAGCCCCAGCATTTT CASSYSGGGNQPQHF
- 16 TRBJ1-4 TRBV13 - TGTGCCAGCAGCCTGACTAGGGGGGCAACTAATGAAAAACTGTTTTTT CASSLTRGATNEKLFF
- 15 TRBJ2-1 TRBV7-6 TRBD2 TGTGCCAGCAGCCCCGGACTAGCGGCCTACAATGAGCAGTTCTTC CASSPGLAAYNEQFF
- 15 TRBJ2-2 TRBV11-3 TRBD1 TGTGCCAGCAGCCCGGGACAGGGTACGACCGGGGAGCTGTTTTTT CASSPGQGTTGELFF
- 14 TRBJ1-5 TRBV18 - TGTGCCAGCTCACCGGGAACAGGGAATCAGCCCCAGCATTTT CASSPGTGNQPQHF
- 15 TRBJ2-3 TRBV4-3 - TGCGCCAGCAGCGACGGGACATTCTTCACAGATACGCAGTATTTT CASSDGTFFTDTQYF
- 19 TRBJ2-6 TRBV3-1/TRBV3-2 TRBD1 TGTGCCAGCAGCCCCCTGTCGAGTCAGGGGGCCTCTGGGGCCAACGTCCTGACTTTC CASSPLSSQGASGANVLTF
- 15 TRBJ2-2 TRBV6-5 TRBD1 TGTGCCAGCAGTTACTCGGCGACAGGGACCGGGGAGCTGTTTTTT CASSYSATGTGELFF
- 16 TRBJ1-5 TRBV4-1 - TGCGCCAGCAGCCAAGAGGTTACGGGTTTAGGTCAGCCCCAGCATTTT CASSQEVTGLGQPQHF
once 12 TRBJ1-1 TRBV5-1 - TGCGCCAGCAGCCGAGGAGAAACTGAAGCTTTCTTT CASSRGETEAFF
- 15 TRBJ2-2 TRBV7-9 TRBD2 TGTGCCAGCAGTCTCAGCGGGAGTAACCACGGGGAGCTGTTTTTT CASSLSGSNHGELFF
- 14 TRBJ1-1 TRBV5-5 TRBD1 TGTGCCAGCAGCCCGGGACAGGTGAACACTGAAGCTTTCTTT CASSPGQVNTEAFF